The clone carrying this T cell receptor beta chain was seen repeatedly, ten times or more. TRAV and TRBV primers primed cDNA for both TCRalpha and TCRbeta. The authors amplified TCRs for approximately 18 PCR cycles with a constant-region primer and a V-primer adapter. One entry per CDR3 protein results from TCRdb running MiXCR on the reads. The table lists tens of thousands of distinct CDR3 sequences, 30% to 40% of them singletons. The data belong to a study of low-dose radiotherapy and immunotherapy resistance in tumors. Trimming left V 5 bases short and J 4 bases short, with 12 bases between. Germline assignment: CDR1 MNHEY and CDR2 SMNVEV (reference sequence). This CDR3 has 14 amino acids. Documented time point: before trial treatment.

The chain has TRBV27 and TRBJ2-1, with a weak D call TRBD2 (6 bases). This TCR came from a female donor with ovarian cancer. This specimen was PBMCs, taken before treatment. CDR3 nucleotides: TGTGCCAGCAGTGCAGCGGGTATATACAATGAGCAGTTCTTC. It yields the protein CASSAAGIYNEQFF.